This TCR beta chain was recovered during a study of blood T cell repertoires in COVID-19. On the study more broadly: Some COVID-19 samples were acute and others convalescent; all came from the United States, Italy and Spain.

This CDR3 is 19 amino acids long. Trimming took off 0 bases at V and 1 base at J, with 18 bases between the two ends. Germline V lookup: CDR1 SGHAT, CDR2 FQNNGV. Authors' processing steps: Quantification of nucleated cells was approximated via reference gene primer amplification. Data came from immunoSEQ multiplex PCR; TCRdb stores just in-frame clones and leaves some out. The D gene and trimming were derived from the DNA, and the V and J assignments and clone size from that table. The sample shows roughly 480,000 clones, 89% of them seen only once. The origin of this receptor is a man aged 18 to 30 with COVID-19, enrolled during active disease. This chain connects TRBV11-2 to TRBJ2-2, with D possibly matching TRBD1 (6 bases). Source material: peripheral blood. In DNA form, the CDR3 reads TGTGCCAGCAGCTTAGATGAAGTTTTGGTACAGGGGAACACCGGGGAGCTGTTTTTT. This sequence encodes CASSLDEVLVQGNTGELFF.